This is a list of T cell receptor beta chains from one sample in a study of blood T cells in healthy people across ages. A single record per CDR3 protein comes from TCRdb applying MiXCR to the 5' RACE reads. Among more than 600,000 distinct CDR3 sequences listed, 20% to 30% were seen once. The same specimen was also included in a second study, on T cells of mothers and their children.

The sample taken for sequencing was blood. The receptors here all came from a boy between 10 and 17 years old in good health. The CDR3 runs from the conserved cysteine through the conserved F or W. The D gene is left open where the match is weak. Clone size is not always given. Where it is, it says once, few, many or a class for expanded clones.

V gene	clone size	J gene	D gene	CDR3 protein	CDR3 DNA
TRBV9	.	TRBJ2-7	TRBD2	CASSVVGLAELQEQYF	TGTGCCAGCAGCGTAGTAGGTCTAGCGGAACTTCAGGAGCAGTACTTC
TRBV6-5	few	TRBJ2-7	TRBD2	CASSTLAGALEQYF	TGTGCCAGCAGCACACTAGCGGGGGCTTTGGAGCAGTACTTC
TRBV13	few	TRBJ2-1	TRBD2	CASSTTSGRYNEQFF	TGTGCCAGCAGCACCACTAGCGGCCGGTACAATGAGCAGTTCTTC
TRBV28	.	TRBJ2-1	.	CASSLTGTASYNEQFF	TGTGCCAGCAGTTTGACCGGGACGGCGTCGTACAATGAGCAGTTCTTC
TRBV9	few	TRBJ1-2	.	CASSARQEPYGYTF	TGTGCCAGCAGCGCCAGACAGGAGCCCTATGGCTACACCTTC
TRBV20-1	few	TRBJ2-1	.	CSARVASNYNEQFF	TGCAGTGCTAGAGTGGCAAGTAACTACAATGAGCAGTTCTTC
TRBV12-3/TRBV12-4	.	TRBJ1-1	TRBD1	CASSPDREAFF	TGTGCCAGCAGTCCGGACAGGGAAGCTTTCTTT
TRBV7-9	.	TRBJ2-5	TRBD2	CASSTTGGWADQETQYF	TGTGCCAGCAGCACGACCGGGGGGTGGGCAGACCAAGAGACCCAGTACTTC
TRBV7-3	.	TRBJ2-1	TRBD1	CASSSTGDTYNEQFF	TGTGCCAGCAGCTCGACAGGGGACACCTACAATGAGCAGTTCTTC
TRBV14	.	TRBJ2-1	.	CASSQDDAVSSYNEQFF	TGTGCCAGCAGCCAAGATGATGCTGTAAGCTCCTACAATGAGCAGTTCTTC
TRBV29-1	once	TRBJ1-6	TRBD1	CSVQDLDRGSDSLLHF	TGCAGCGTACAAGACCTAGACAGGGGATCGGATTCACTCCTCCACTTT
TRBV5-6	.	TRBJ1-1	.	CASNPGQYGTEAFF	TGTGCCAGCAACCCTGGACAGTACGGCACTGAAGCTTTCTTT
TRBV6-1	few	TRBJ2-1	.	CASSVSAYNEQFF	TGTGCCAGCAGTGTGTCGGCTTACAATGAGCAGTTCTTC
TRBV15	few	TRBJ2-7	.	CATSQSGTGSYEQYF	TGTGCCACCTCCCAGTCGGGGACCGGGTCCTACGAGCAGTACTTC
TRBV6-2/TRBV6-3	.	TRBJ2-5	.	CASSYVSQQETQYF	TGTGCCAGCAGTTACGTGTCCCAACAAGAGACCCAGTACTTC
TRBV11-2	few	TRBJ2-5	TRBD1	CASSLERTGGLQTQYF	TGTGCCAGCAGCTTAGAAAGGACAGGGGGCCTGCAGACCCAGTACTTC
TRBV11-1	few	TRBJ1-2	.	CASRRTGLSGYTF	TGTGCCAGCAGGCGTACAGGATTGTCTGGCTACACCTTC
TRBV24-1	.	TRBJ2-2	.	CATSEKTAVMNTGELFF	TGTGCCACCAGTGAGAAAACAGCGGTGATGAACACCGGGGAGCTGTTTTTT
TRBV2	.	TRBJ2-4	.	CASSEGGVAKNIQYF	TGTGCCAGCAGTGAAGGAGGGGTAGCCAAAAACATTCAGTACTTC
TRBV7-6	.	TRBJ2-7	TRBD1	CASSLAQGAPHEQYF	TGTGCCAGCAGCTTAGCGCAGGGGGCGCCTCACGAGCAGTACTTC
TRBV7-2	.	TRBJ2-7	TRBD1	CASSWDSYYEQYF	TGTGCCAGCAGCTGGGACAGTTACTACGAGCAGTACTTC
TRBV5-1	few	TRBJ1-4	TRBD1	CASSLGGQHNEKLFF	TGCGCCAGCAGCTTGGGGGGACAGCATAATGAAAAACTGTTTTTT
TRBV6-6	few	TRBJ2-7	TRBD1	CASIADRSSYEQYF	TGTGCCAGCATTGCGGACAGGAGCTCCTACGAGCAGTACTTC
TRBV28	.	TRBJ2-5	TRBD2	CASSPGLELAGVGETQYF	TGTGCCAGCAGCCCAGGGTTGGAACTAGCGGGAGTAGGTGAGACCCAGTACTTC
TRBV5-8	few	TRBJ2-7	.	CASSPQGRYSYEQYF	TGTGCCAGCAGCCCACAGGGAAGGTACTCCTACGAGCAGTACTTC
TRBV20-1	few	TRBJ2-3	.	CSARDRVDGHTQYF	TGCAGTGCTAGAGATAGGGTGGACGGGCATACGCAGTATTTT
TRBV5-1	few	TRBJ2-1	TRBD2	CASSPGLAGGRNNEQFF	TGCGCCAGCAGCCCGGGACTAGCGGGAGGCCGTAACAATGAGCAGTTCTTC
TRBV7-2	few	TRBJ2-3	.	CASSPSSGEADTQYF	TGTGCCAGCAGCCCCAGTAGCGGAGAGGCAGATACGCAGTATTTT
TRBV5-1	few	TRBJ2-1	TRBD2	CASSLTAGGYNEQFF	TGCGCCAGCAGCTTGACGGCGGGGGGGTACAATGAGCAGTTCTTC
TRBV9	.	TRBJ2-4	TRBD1	CACSDPGTGENIQHF	TGTGCCTGCAGCGACCCCGGGACAGGGGAAAACATTCAGCACTTC
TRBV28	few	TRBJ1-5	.	CASSRIGNQPQHF	TGTGCCAGCAGTCGGATCGGCAATCAGCCCCAGCATTTT
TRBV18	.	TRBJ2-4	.	CASSGQTIAKNIQYF	TGTGCCAGCTCTGGACAGACAATAGCCAAAAACATTCAGTACTTC
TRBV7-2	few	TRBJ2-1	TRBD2	CASSLDPSGGAGWFF	TGTGCCAGCAGCTTAGACCCGAGCGGGGGGGCGGGATGGTTCTTC
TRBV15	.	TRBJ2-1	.	CATNIPRDRSSYNEQFF	TGTGCCACCAACATCCCCAGAGACAGGAGCTCCTACAATGAGCAGTTCTTC
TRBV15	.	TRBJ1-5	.	CATSTYGEVNQPQHF	TGTGCCACCAGCACTTATGGGGAAGTCAATCAGCCCCAGCATTTT
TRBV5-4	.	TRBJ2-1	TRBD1	CASREGQGWVHEQFF	TGTGCCAGCAGGGAGGGACAGGGGTGGGTCCATGAGCAGTTCTTC
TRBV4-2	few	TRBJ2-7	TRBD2	CASSQDLAGAYEQYF	TGTGCCAGCAGCCAAGATCTAGCGGGAGCTTACGAGCAGTACTTC
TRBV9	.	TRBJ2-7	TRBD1	CASSAWTGGEQYF	TGTGCCAGCAGCGCATGGACAGGGGGCGAGCAGTACTTC
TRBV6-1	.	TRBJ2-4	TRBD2	CASSQVSGLAAAKNIQYF	TGTGCCAGCAGCCAAGTCTCGGGACTAGCGGCAGCCAAAAACATTCAGTACTTC
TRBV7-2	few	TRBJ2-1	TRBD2	CASSLTGGGSYNEQFF	TGTGCCAGCAGCTTGACGGGAGGAGGATCCTACAATGAGCAGTTCTTC
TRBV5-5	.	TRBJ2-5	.	CASSGREGKGETQYF	TGTGCCAGCAGCGGCCGGGAAGGTAAAGGGGAGACCCAGTACTTC